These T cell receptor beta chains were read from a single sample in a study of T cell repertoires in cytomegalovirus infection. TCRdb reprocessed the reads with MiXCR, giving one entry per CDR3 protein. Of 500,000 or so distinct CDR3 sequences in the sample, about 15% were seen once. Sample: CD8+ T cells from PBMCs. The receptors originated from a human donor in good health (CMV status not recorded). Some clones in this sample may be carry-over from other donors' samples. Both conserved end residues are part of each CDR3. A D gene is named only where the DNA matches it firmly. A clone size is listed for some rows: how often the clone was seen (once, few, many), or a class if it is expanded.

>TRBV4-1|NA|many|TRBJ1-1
TGCGCCAGCAGCCACCCTTCGGGCGACAGGTGGAACACTGAAGCTTTCTTT
CASSHPSGDRWNTEAFF
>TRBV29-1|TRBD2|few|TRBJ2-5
TGCAGCGTTGAAGTTTACGGGACTACCTTCCAAGAGACCCAGTACTTC
CSVEVYGTTFQETQYF
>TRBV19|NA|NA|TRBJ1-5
TGTGCCAGTAGACTGGGCAATCAGCCCCAGCATTTT
CASRLGNQPQHF
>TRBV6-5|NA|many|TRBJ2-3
TGTGCCAGCAGTTACCACTCCCGGGGAAACACAGATACGCAGTATTTT
CASSYHSRGNTDTQYF
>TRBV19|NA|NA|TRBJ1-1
TGTGCCAGTAGTATAACTCTGGACACTGAAGCTTTCTTT
CASSITLDTEAFF
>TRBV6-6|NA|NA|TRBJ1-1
TGTGCCAGCAGTTACATCGAGGGGGACACTGAAGCTTCCTTT
CASSYIEGDTEASF
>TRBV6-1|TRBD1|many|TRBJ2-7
TGTGCCAGCAGTGAAGGCAGGGGGCTCGGCTACGAGCAGTACTTC
CASSEGRGLGYEQYF
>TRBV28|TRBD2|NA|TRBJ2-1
TGTGCCAGCAGTTTTCCCAGAGCGGGAGGAGTAAGGTTCTTC
CASSFPRAGGVRFF
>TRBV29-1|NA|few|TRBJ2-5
TGCAGCGCTCGGACCGACCCGGAGACCCAGTACTTC
CSARTDPETQYF
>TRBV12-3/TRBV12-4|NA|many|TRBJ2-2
TGTGCCAGTCGGGGGCGGGAAGCGAACACCGGGGAGCTGTTTTTT
CASRGREANTGELFF
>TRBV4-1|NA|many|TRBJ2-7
TGCGCCAGCAGCCAAGATTACGGTGAGCAGTACTTC
CASSQDYGEQYF
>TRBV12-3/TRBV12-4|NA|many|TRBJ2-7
TGTGCCAGCAGTTTGGAAATCCTCTACGAGCAGTACTTC
CASSLEILYEQYF